These 9 T cell receptor beta chains originate from one sample sequenced in a study of shared clonotypes between healthy human individuals. Some clones are missing from TCRdb's copy, which holds only in-frame ones; the method was immunoSEQ multiplex PCR. The sample holds approximately 340,000 clones, under 80% seen once. The sequenced sample consisted of memory CD4+ T cells sorted from blood. Subset here: CD45RA-negative fraction. The source is a man in his thirties or forties in good health.

This sequence joins TRBV7-6 and TRBJ2-5; 7 positions agree with TRBD1. The V gene end was trimmed by 1 base and the J gene end by 1 base; junction bases not matched to a gene: 9. Germline CDR1 and CDR2: SGHVS and FNYEAQ. The CDR3 consists of 17 residues. The CDR3 spells CASSLGWGTAFQETQYF. The CDR3 DNA follows: TGTGCCAGCAGCTTAGGCTGGGGGACAGCGTTCCAAGAGACCCAGTACTTC.

V usage is TRBV2 and J usage is TRBJ1-5, with TRBD1 identical over 11 bases. The length of the CDR3 is 17 residues. Trimming at V came to 8 bases and at J to 2 bases, leaving 11 bases not matched to a gene. Per germline, CDR1 SNHLY and CDR2 FYNNEI. The CDR3: CASFRDRGFSGNQPQHF. DNA for the CDR3: TGTGCCAGCTTCCGGGACAGGGGGTTTAGTGGCAATCAGCCCCAGCATTTT. Looking up the rest from reference TRBV2 and TRBJ1-5 gives the full variable domain: EPEVTQTPSHQVTQMGQEVILRCVPISNHLYFYWYRQILGQKVEFLVSFYNNEISEKSEIFDDQFSVERPDGSNFTLKIRSTKLEDSAMYFCASFRDRGFSGNQPQHFGDGTRLSIL.

The V call is TRBV9, the J call TRBJ1-1; the D gene is possibly TRBD1 (6 bases). Per the germline V gene, CDR1 is SGDLS and CDR2 is YYNGEE. CDR3 length equals 14 residues. The V end lost 2 bases, the J end lost 1 base, and 9 bases lay between the germline ends. The CDR3 DNA is TGTGCCAGCAGCGTCACAGGGTCGAACACTGAAGCTTTCTTT. Translating gives CASSVTGSNTEAFF.

The J gene is TRBJ2-3, the V gene TRBV11-3; 10 bases are a match to TRBD1. V gave up 5 bases and J gave up 4 bases; unmatched junction bases: 6. CDR3 size: 15 residues. The germline V gene encodes CDR1 SGHNT and CDR2 YENEEA. Here the CDR3 DNA reads TGTGCCAGCAGCGGGGACAGGGGCGGTGCAGATACGCAGTATTTT. As protein: CASSGDRGGADTQYF.

V usage is TRBV9 and J usage is TRBJ1-5; a weak D match, TRBD1 (6 bases). Germline CDR1 and CDR2: SGDLS and YYNGEE. The CDR3 contains 13 residues. V gave up 0 bases and J gave up 12 bases, with 13 bases separating them. CDR3 protein: CASSVALGGLQHF. CDR3 DNA: TGTGCCAGCAGCGTAGCGTTAGGGGGTCTCCAGCATTTT.

Concerning this clone itself: A far larger clone differs by one base, so this is likely a read error. The chain employs TRBV6-5 and TRBJ1-1, with D perhaps TRBD1 (5 bases). The CDR3 length is 12 residues. In germline, CDR1 is MNHEY, CDR2 SVGAGI. The CDR3 region is CASTSGGTETFF. The DNA of the CDR3 is TGTGCCAGCACTTCCGGGGGTACTGAAACTTTCTTT.

The CDR3 sequence: CATSRDFGDSEAFF. For the CDR3, the DNA is TGTGCCACCAGCAGAGATTTCGGGGATTCTGAAGCTTTCTTT. The V gene is TRBV15, the J gene TRBJ1-1, with D hard to call. Per the germline V gene, CDR1 is LNHNV and CDR2 is YYDKDF (reference sequence). This CDR3 has 14 residues. Trimming shortened V by 0 bases and J by 6 bases, and 11 bases separated the two germline ends.

The chain's CDR3 is CASTKGANVLTF. In DNA form, the CDR3 reads TGTGCCAGCACGAAAGGGGCCAACGTCCTGACTTTC. The V call is TRBV9, the J call TRBJ2-6; D is ambiguous. The CDR3 has 12 residues. Germline V gene lookup returns CDR1 SGDLS and CDR2 YYNGEE. The V end lost 6 bases, the J end lost 4 bases, and 5 bases lay between the germline ends.

The CDR3, as DNA: TGCAGCGTTGCGGCACAGGGGTGGTACGAGCAGTACTTC. Translated, it gives CSVAAQGWYEQYF. The rearrangement uses TRBV29-1 and TRBJ2-7, with 7 bases matching TRBD1. Germline assignment: CDR1 SQVTM and CDR2 ANQGSEA. The J segment lost 4 bases and the V segment lost 4 bases, leaving 7 bases of the junction unmatched. The CDR3 loop spans 13 amino acids.